This TCR beta chain was found in a study of Ad26.COV2.S vaccination and SARS-CoV-2 variants. This sample's treatment: roughly 20 received Ad26.COV2.S at low or high dose, single or two shots; 5 received placebo; per-sample allocation not given. The samples were gathered on day 63 after the first injection of vaccine or placebo. Points from the study as a whole: Responses of spike-specific T cells (both CD8+ and CD4+) reportedly showed substantial breadth after vaccination. Individuals receiving vaccine had higher spike-specific TCR breadth than placebo recipients did. Recipients of either vaccine or placebo displayed similar breadth of non-spike TCRs. Possibly, TCR breadth and depth analyses underestimated total T cell responses.

In regard to this clone: Antigen unknown.

Repertoires were generated with immunoSEQ multiplex PCR, while TCRdb's copy carries only in-frame clones and drops some. The sample records about 330,000 clones, about nine tenths being singletons. The TCR comes from a person between 18 and 60 years old who received the Ad26.COV2.S COVID-19 vaccine or a placebo. The sequencing here drew on peripheral blood, taken in a trial of Ad26.COV2.S vaccine versus placebo.

The CDR3 DNA follows: TGCGCCAGCAGCCAGGAGGGACAGGGGGGATCACCCCTCCACTTT. Encoded protein: CASSQEGQGGSPLHF. The chain recombines TRBV4-1 with TRBJ1-6; 11 bases map to TRBD1. Germline lookup yields CDR1 MGHRA and CDR2 YSYEKL. Trimming took 3 bases from V and 10 from J; bases not matched to a gene: 5. CDR3 length equals 15 residues.